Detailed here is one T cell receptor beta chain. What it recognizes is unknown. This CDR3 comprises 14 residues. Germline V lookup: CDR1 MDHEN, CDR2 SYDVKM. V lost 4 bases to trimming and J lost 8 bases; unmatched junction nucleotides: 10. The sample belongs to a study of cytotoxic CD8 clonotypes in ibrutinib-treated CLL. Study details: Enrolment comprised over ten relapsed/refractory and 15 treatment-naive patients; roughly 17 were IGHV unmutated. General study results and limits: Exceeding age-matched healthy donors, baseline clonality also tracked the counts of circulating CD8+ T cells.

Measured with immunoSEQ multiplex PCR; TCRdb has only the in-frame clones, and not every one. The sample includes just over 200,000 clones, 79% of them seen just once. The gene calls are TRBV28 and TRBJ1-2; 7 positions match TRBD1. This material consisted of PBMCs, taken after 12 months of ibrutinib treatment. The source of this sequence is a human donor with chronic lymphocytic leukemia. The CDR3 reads CASSSGQASDGYTF. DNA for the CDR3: TGTGCCAGCAGTTCCGGACAGGCCAGCGACGGCTACACCTTC.